Reported below is one T cell receptor delta chain. The TCRdb protein, from a much larger clone, departs from this DNA's translation at residue 5, likely by read error; the protein shown derives from the DNA. This sample stems from a study of gamma-delta T cells after stem cell transplantation. V dropped 3 bases and J dropped 0 bases, with 13 bases sitting between them. This CDR3 is 15 amino acids long. Germline CDR1 is GEAIGNYY and CDR2 is EKD. TCRdb reprocessed the RT-PCR reads using CATT. The sample carries about 2,500 delta-chain clones, about 1.6% recorded once. The genes are TRDV2 and TRDJ1; D is ambiguous. The clonotype comes from a human donor. It is not recorded whose cells these are; they may come from a transplant donor. The material sequenced was gamma-delta T cells. As DNA, the CDR3 is TGTGCCTGTGACCCCTTGGCGGAGTACACCGATAAACTCATCTTT. This gives the protein CACDPLAEYTDKLIF.